A single sample gave rise to the 10 T cell receptor beta chains below, sequenced in a study of human thymus T cells. TCRdb keeps only in-frame clones here, not all; method: immunoSEQ multiplex PCR. Of tens of thousands of clones in the sample, 90% to 95% were seen once. Sequencing was done on a sample of blood. The receptors stem from a boy less than two years old with a congenital heart defect but otherwise immunologically healthy.

The chain recombines TRBV28 with TRBJ1-1; 7 bases fit TRBD1. The CDR3 has 13 amino acids. Per germline, CDR1 MDHEN and CDR2 SYDVKM. V was pared by 6 bases and J by 4 bases, with 5 bases of the junction left unmatched. Here the CDR3 DNA reads TGTGCCAGCAGGCCAACAGGGGCCACTGAAGCTTTCTTT. It codes for CASRPTGATEAFF.

A word on this clone: Compared with germline, one end of the junction differs, possibly owing to a read error. V is TRBV7-7 and J is TRBJ2-5; TRBD2 matches 9 bases. From germline, CDR1 is SSHAT and CDR2 FNYEAQ (reference sequence). CDR3 length equals 13 residues. In nucleotides, the CDR3 is TGTGCTAGCAGAGGACTAGCGCAAGAGACCCAGTACTTC. Its protein product is CASRGLAQETQYF.

The chain carries TRBV7-9 and TRBJ2-2; no definite D call. The V end lost 1 base, the J end lost 4 bases, and 4 bases lay between the germline ends. Per the germline V gene, CDR1 is SEHNR and CDR2 is FQNEAQ (reference sequence). This CDR3 region has 13 residues. The CDR3 loop reads CASSLGGTGELFF. CDR3 sequence (DNA): TGTGCCAGCAGCTTAGGGGGCACCGGGGAGCTGTTTTTT. The full variable domain, completed using reference TRBV7-9 and TRBJ2-2, is DTGVSQNPRHKITKRGQNVTFRCDPISEHNRLYWYRQTLGQGPEFLTYFQNEAQLEKSRLLSDRFSAERPKGSFSTLEIQRTEQGDSAMYLCASSLGGTGELFFGEGSRLTVL.

On this clone: The sample holds other DNA sequences that translate to the same CDR3. The V and J genes are TRBV7-2 and TRBJ2-3, with D hard to call. Trimming removed 5 bases from V and 3 bases from J, with 9 bases in between. The CDR3 loop spans 13 amino acids. Germline V gives CDR1 SGHTA, CDR2 FQGNSA. CDR3: CASSLGYTDTQYF. CDR3 DNA sequence: TGTGCCAGCAGCCTCGGGTATACAGATACGCAGTATTTT.

The chain combines TRBV5-5 with TRBJ1-3; D is unclear. From germline, CDR1 is SGHKS and CDR2 YYEKEE (reference sequence). V shed 0 bases and J shed 4 bases, with 2 bases lying between them. There are 12 residues in the CDR3. Here the CDR3 DNA reads TGTGCCAGCAGCTTGGCAGGAAACACCATATATTTT. Translating it yields CASSLAGNTIYF.

This chain joins TRBV6-5 and TRBJ2-5; D is possibly TRBD2 (6 bases). CDR1 and CDR2 (germline): MNHEY, SVGAGI. CDR3 size: 14 residues. The V gene lost 4 bases and the J gene lost 6 bases, with 15 bases spanning the gap. This CDR3 reads CASSSYGTSKTQYF. In DNA form, the CDR3 reads TGTGCCAGCAGTTCATACGGGACTTCGAAGACCCAGTACTTC.

V and J are TRBV10-2 and TRBJ1-3; D call uncertain. Germline lookup yields CDR1 WSHSY and CDR2 SAAADI. V was clipped by 2 bases and J by 2 bases, with 10 bases between them. The CDR3 totals 15 residues. CDR3 sequence: CASSESVGAGNTIYF. In DNA, the CDR3 is TGCGCCAGCAGTGAGAGCGTAGGAGCTGGAAACACCATATATTTT.

The gene calls are TRBV9 and TRBJ2-7; 10 bases line up with TRBD2. Germline-derived CDR1 and CDR2 are SGDLS and YYNGEE. The CDR3 is 17 amino acids. With V trimmed by 3 bases and J by 5 bases, 14 bases remained unmatched. The CDR3 nucleotides read TGTGCCAGCAGCGCATATTGGCAAGCGGGGGGGCAGAACGAGCAGTACTTC. Residues: CASSAYWQAGGQNEQYF.

The rearrangement links TRBV10-3 to TRBJ2-5; tentatively, D is TRBD1 (7 bases). Germline-derived CDR1 and CDR2 are ENHRY and SYGVKD. Deletions cut 6 bases from V and 5 bases from J, with 16 bases between. The CDR3 runs 14 residues. This chain's CDR3 is CAISAQGGKETQYF. The CDR3 DNA sequence: TGTGCCATCAGCGCCCAGGGGGGTAAGGAGACCCAGTACTTC.

V gene TRBV5-1 combines with J gene TRBJ1-6, with D tentatively TRBD1 (5 bases). Germline V gene lookup returns CDR1 SGHRS and CDR2 YFSETQ. The CDR3 runs to 13 residues. Deletions cut 0 bases from V and 10 bases from J, with 8 bases between. In DNA form, the CDR3 reads TGCGCCAGCAGCTTGGCCGAGGGGTCACCCCTCCACTTT. It codes for CASSLAEGSPLHF.